This TCR beta chain was obtained from a study of control samples from healthy donors and cancer patients. The CDR3 covers 11 residues. Trimming shortened V by 3 bases and J by 12 bases, and 9 bases separated the two germline ends. Per germline, CDR1 LGHNT and CDR2 FRNRAP. TCRdb's copy holds only in-frame clones and misses some; the assay was immunoSEQ multiplex PCR. The table shows about 69,000 clones, with over 85% occurring only once. The material sequenced was PBMCs. This chain joins TRBV12-5 and TRBJ2-1; D possibly corresponds to TRBD2 (5 bases). The sequence was collected from a man aged 60 to 75 with colorectal cancer. The CDR3 region has the DNA TGTGCTAGTGGTTTTAGGACTGCGCAGTTCTTC. Protein sequence: CASGFRTAQFF.